Sequencing of this T cell receptor beta chain was carried out in a study of cytomegalovirus exposure and HLA in healthy donors. About this clone itself: Its target is unknown.

This CDR3 spans 14 amino acids. Trimming at V came to 5 bases and at J to 2 bases, leaving 3 bases not matched to a gene. Germline assignment: CDR1 SGHTA and CDR2 FQGNSA. The PCR ran on 60 Vbeta and 13 Jbeta primers. Sequencing was performed with immunoSEQ multiplex PCR; in TCRdb, only in-frame clones are kept and a portion is missing. The sample gives around 100,000 clones, 70% to 80% of which show up once; over 4% is in the top ten. Findings and caveats of the study: The authors later linked a missense DCLRE1C variant to TCR beta V- and J-gene trimming. The number of N-insertions in an Asian-associated ancestry cluster was reportedly below the roughly 620-donor mean in a later analysis. Accurate prediction of most subjects' HLA-A and HLA-B alleles from TCR beta sequences was reported. There were several of the most significant clusters that appeared linked to common viral pathogens in a later analysis.

This TCR derives from a female donor in good health and CMV-seropositive. V usage is TRBV7-2 and J usage is TRBJ2-5; TRBD2 aligns across 9 bases. The sample was PBMCs. CDR3 amino acids: CASSRAGGQETQYF. CDR3 sequence (DNA): TGTGCCAGCAGCCGAGCGGGGGGACAAGAGACCCAGTACTTC.